The sequence of this T cell receptor (beta chain) was determined in a study of CD8 T cells in ankylosing spondylitis. Study-level points and caveats: Made up of about eight highly homologous variants, a TCR beta motif appeared characteristic of ankylosing spondylitis blood. Disease-associated clones were CD8+ and fairly uncommon in peripheral blood.

This clonotype has at least ten counts. Its antigen remains unidentified. With molecular barcodes, quantitative 5'-RACE was used to make the TCR beta libraries. TCRdb re-called the 5' RACE reads through MiXCR, storing one row per CDR3 protein. This table holds more than 400,000 distinct CDR3 sequences, about 5% found once. The CDR3 runs 14 residues. Looked up from germline, CDR1 is MNHNS and CDR2 is SASEGT. J gave up 8 bases and V 3 bases, and 8 bases lay outside the gene matches. The sample was blood, either unsorted or a sorted T cell fraction (not recorded which). The TCR sequence derives from a male donor with ankylosing spondylitis. The V gene is TRBV6-1, the J gene TRBJ1-2; 8 bases fit TRBD1. CDR3 protein: CASSEDSGGRGYTF. The CDR3, as DNA: TGTGCCAGCAGTGAGGATTCAGGGGGCCGCGGCTACACCTTC.